This entry lists 32 T cell receptor beta chains sequenced from one sample in a study of regulatory T cells in long-lasting Graves disease. Building of the TCR beta libraries involved iRepertoire HTBI primers and Arm-PCR of CDR3 regions. TCRdb used MiXCR to reprocess the multiplex PCR reads, holding one entry per CDR3 protein. The sample yields 700,000 or so distinct CDR3 sequences, 30% seen once. Sample time point: persistent/refractory GD, antithyroid drugs over 5 years with positive TRAb. Researchers made the TCR library from RNA that was extracted from PBMCs. The specimen comprised peripheral blood mononuclear cells (PBMCs), sampled when the disease was refractory, from a patient treated with antithyroid drugs. These receptors all stem from a female donor with Graves disease.

This chain joins TRBV19 and TRBJ1-2; the match to TRBD1 covers 7 bases. The germline V gene encodes CDR1 LNHDA and CDR2 SQIVND (reference sequence). The junction had 4 bases not matched to a gene; V was cut back by 5 bases and J by 7 bases. The CDR3 has 12 amino acids. CDR3 loop: CASSGDRVGYTF. CDR3 bases: TGTGCCAGTAGTGGAGACAGGGTTGGCTACACCTTC. Full variable domain (remainder filled in from reference TRBV19 and TRBJ1-2): DGGITQSPKYLFRKEGQNVTLSCEQNLNHDAMYWYRQDPGQGLRLIYYSQIVNDFQKGDIAEGYSVSREKKESFPLTVTSAQKNPTAFYLCASSGDRVGYTFGSGTRLTVV.

V and J are TRBV7-7 and TRBJ2-5, with a possible D match to TRBD2 (7 bases). The length of the CDR3 is 16 residues. CDR1 is SSHAT and CDR2 is FNYEAQ in the germline V gene (reference sequence). The ends were cut back, 5 bases at V and 4 bases at J, with 20 bases in the middle. This chain's CDR3 is CASSTGTRGSLETQYF. The CDR3 DNA sequence: TGTGCCAGCAGCACAGGGACTCGCGGGAGTTTAGAGACCCAGTACTTC. Full variable domain (rest looked up from reference TRBV7-7 and TRBJ2-5): GAGVSQSPRYKVTKRGQDVTLRCDPISSHATLYWYQQALGQGPEFLTYFNYEAQPDKSGLPSDRFSAERPEGSISTLTIQRTEQRDSAMYRCASSTGTRGSLETQYFGPGTRLLVL.

The chain has TRBV5-5 and TRBJ2-7; 11 positions agree with TRBD1. The CDR3 extends over 16 amino acids. V trimming: 5 bases; J trimming: 0 bases; junction bases outside the gene matches: 7. The germline V gene has CDR1 SGHKS and CDR2 YYEKEE (reference sequence). The CDR3 bases are TGTGCCAGCAGTTCGGACAGGGGGCGCACCTCCTACGAGCAGTACTTC. This codes for CASSSDRGRTSYEQYF.

This clonotype was counted at least ten times. The rearrangement links TRBV28 to TRBJ1-1; no clear D gene. V shed 3 bases and J shed 0 bases, with 11 bases lying between them. The CDR3 extends over 15 amino acids. CDR1 MDHEN and CDR2 SYDVKM come from the germline V gene. CDR3 region: CASSFVVRLNTEAFF. CDR3 sequence (DNA): TGTGCCAGCAGTTTCGTGGTAAGATTGAACACTGAAGCTTTCTTT.

The rearrangement uses TRBV18 and TRBJ2-7, with 8 bases lining up with TRBD1. The CDR3 loop spans 15 amino acids. The V and J ends lost 6 bases and 4 bases, in that order; junction bases with no gene match: 11. Germline V gives CDR1 KGHSH, CDR2 LQKENI. DNA of the CDR3: TGTGCCAGCTCTCCCGGCAGGGGGCGGTCATACGAGCAGTACTTC. This translates into CASSPGRGRSYEQYF.

The rearrangement uses TRBV14 and TRBJ1-2, with D unclear. In germline, CDR1 is SGHDN, CDR2 FVKESK. Trimming stripped 2 bases from V and 4 bases from J, with 8 bases between. This CDR3 is built from 13 residues. DNA for the CDR3: TGTGCCAGCAGCCAAATCGGGTTCTATGGCTACACCTTC. This gives the protein CASSQIGFYGYTF.

This chain uses TRBV28 with TRBJ1-5; D is uncertain. Germline CDR1 MDHEN, CDR2 SYDVKM. This CDR3 comprises 13 residues. V lost 2 bases, J lost 7 bases, and 9 bases lay in between. The CDR3 protein is CASSLEGMQPQHF. The CDR3 nucleotides are TGTGCCAGCAGTTTAGAGGGCATGCAGCCCCAGCATTTT.

This clonotype has at least ten counts. The rearrangement joins TRBV11-1 to TRBJ1-1; D gene uncertain. The germline V gene encodes CDR1 SGHAT and CDR2 FQDESV (reference sequence). The CDR3 spans 12 residues. Deletions cut 3 bases from V and 3 bases from J, with 5 bases between. DNA of the CDR3: TGTGCCAGCAGCTTTGTGGACACTGAAGCTTTCTTT. Protein: CASSFVDTEAFF.

This clonotype has more than one count but fewer than ten. The V and J genes are TRBV7-3 and TRBJ2-2; 8 bases agree with TRBD1. The length of the CDR3 is 15 residues. CDR1 and CDR2 from the germline V gene are SGHTA and FQGTGA. V lost 2 bases, J lost 7 bases, and 6 bases stayed unmatched. This chain's CDR3 is CASSLGTGWSGELFF. Written as DNA, the CDR3 is TGTGCCAGCAGCTTAGGGACAGGATGGAGCGGGGAGCTGTTTTTT.

This clonotype was seen a handful of times. This rearrangement joins TRBV28 to TRBJ1-1, with D possibly TRBD1 on 6 matching bases. V was cut by 3 bases and J by 0 bases, with 17 bases left in between. This CDR3 has 17 amino acids. In germline, CDR1 is MDHEN, CDR2 SYDVKM. CDR3 loop: CASSLPAGQFMNTEAFF. CDR3 in DNA: TGTGCCAGCAGTTTGCCAGCGGGACAATTCATGAACACTGAAGCTTTCTTT.

A few counts support this clonotype. The genes are TRBV27 and TRBJ2-7, with 11 bases that match TRBD2. Germline V lookup: CDR1 MNHEY, CDR2 SMNVEV (reference sequence). This CDR3 contains 16 residues. Trimming removed 5 bases from V and 1 base from J; junction bases left unmatched: 7. The CDR3 nucleotides read TGTGCCAGCAGTATAATTGGACTAGCGGGTTCCTACGAGCAGTACTTC. Translating gives CASSIIGLAGSYEQYF.

This clonotype appeared many times. V usage is TRBV6-1 and J usage is TRBJ1-2, with TRBD1 matching over 7 bases. Unmatched junction bases numbered 4, after V lost 6 bases and J lost 6 bases. Germline V gene lookup returns CDR1 MNHNS and CDR2 SASEGT. The length of the CDR3 is 12 residues. CDR3 residues: CASRSTGDGYTF. The CDR3 DNA reads TGTGCCAGCAGGAGCACAGGGGATGGCTACACCTTC.

This clonotype has just a few counts. This chain uses TRBV7-9 with TRBJ1-5; the match to TRBD1 covers 9 bases. CDR3 length: 15 amino acids. V lost 1 base, J lost 5 bases, and 3 bases stayed unmatched. Germline V gene lookup returns CDR1 SEHNR and CDR2 FQNEAQ (reference sequence). CDR3 nucleotide sequence: TGTGCCAGCAGCTTAGAAGGGACAGGGTATCAGCCCCAGCATTTT. Protein: CASSLEGTGYQPQHF.

The J gene is TRBJ1-2, the V gene TRBV3-1, with D perhaps matching TRBD1 (6 bases). CDR1 and CDR2 (germline): LGHDT, YNNKEL (reference sequence). V was cut by 7 bases and J by 2 bases, with 17 bases left in between. This CDR3 spans 15 amino acids. The CDR3 DNA reads as TGTGCCAGCACCCCCTCCAACCAGGGGAACTATGGCTACACCTTC. Translated: CASTPSNQGNYGYTF.

Only a few counts were recorded for this clonotype. The V gene is TRBV12-3 or TRBV12-4, the J gene TRBJ1-6; D possibly corresponds to TRBD1 (5 bases). The germline V and J ends were trimmed by 6 bases and 4 bases, with 19 bases remaining between them. The CDR3 is 17 amino acids. The CDR3 here is CASRPLQAPIYNSPLHF. The CDR3 DNA sequence: TGTGCCAGCAGGCCCCTACAGGCGCCTATTTATAATTCACCCCTCCACTTT.

This clonotype was seen more than once but under ten times. The rearrangement joins TRBV29-1 to TRBJ2-7, with D perhaps matching TRBD2 (6 bases). V lost 5 bases and J lost 4, with 12 bases in between. CDR3 length: 12 amino acids. Germline V lookup: CDR1 SQVTM, CDR2 ANQGSEA. The CDR3 DNA sequence: TGCAGCGTTCTGCTAGCGCGGTACGAGCAGTACTTC. It translates to CSVLLARYEQYF.

V is TRBV20-1 and J is TRBJ2-3, with TRBD1 matching over 7 bases. This CDR3 contains 17 residues. The V and J ends lost 5 bases and 3 bases, in that order; junction bases with no gene match: 17. Germline loops: CDR1 DFQATT, CDR2 SNEGSKA (reference sequence). CDR3 loop: CSALLPHPKGATDTQYF. CDR3 bases: TGCAGTGCTTTGTTGCCACACCCGAAGGGGGCAACAGATACGCAGTATTTT.

This chain connects TRBV11-2 to TRBJ2-2; TRBD1 or TRBD2 may be the D gene (5 bases each). CDR1 and CDR2 from the germline V gene are SGHAT and FQNNGV. The CDR3 contains 15 residues. V was trimmed by 5 bases and J by 5 bases, leaving 15 bases between them. The CDR3 DNA is TGTGCCAGCAGCCCGATGGGGGTCCTTACCGGGGAGCTGTTTTTT. This gives the protein CASSPMGVLTGELFF.

V and J are TRBV27 and TRBJ2-2; no clear D gene. CDR3 length: 12 amino acids. V was clipped by 4 bases and J by 6 bases, with 6 bases between them. Germline V gene data show CDR1 as MNHEY and CDR2 as SMNVEV (reference sequence). Written as DNA, the CDR3 is TGTGCCAGCAGTTGGGGATCCGGGGAGCTGTTTTTT. Encoded protein: CASSWGSGELFF.

This clonotype came up a few times. The V and J genes are TRBV5-6 and TRBJ1-2; no clear D gene. The CDR3 sequence is 17 residues long. With 4 bases removed from V and 4 bases from J, the gap between germline ends came to 23 bases. Germline lookup yields CDR1 SGHDT and CDR2 YYEEEE. CDR3 bases: TGTGCCAGCAGCCTCCGGACTGGATCGCCGCGATTCTATGGCTACACCTTC. As protein: CASSLRTGSPRFYGYTF.

The chain uses TRBV5-1 and TRBJ2-2; D call uncertain. From germline, CDR1 is SGHRS and CDR2 YFSETQ. V was clipped by 4 bases and J by 2 bases, with 9 bases between them. This CDR3 is 14 amino acids long. CDR3 DNA: TGCGCCAGCAGCCGGGTTTTCAACACCGGGGAGCTGTTTTTT. It codes for CASSRVFNTGELFF.

The rearrangement joins TRBV19 to TRBJ2-1, with 12 bases lining up with TRBD1. The CDR3 covers 15 residues. Looked up from germline, CDR1 is LNHDA and CDR2 is SQIVND (reference sequence). J was trimmed by 9 bases and V by 2 bases; bases with no gene match: 5. The CDR3 region has the DNA TGTGCCAGTAGTATAAGCGGGACAGGGGGCACTGAGCAGTTCTTC. Translated, it gives CASSISGTGGTEQFF.

This clonotype was counted a few times. The junction departs from germline at one end; a sequencing error may be responsible. V is TRBV5-1 and J is TRBJ1-2; tentatively, D is TRBD1 (6 bases). The length of the CDR3 is 15 residues. The germline gives CDR1 SGHRS, CDR2 YFSETQ. CDR3: CASSPRGAPNYGYTF. Written as DNA, the CDR3 is TGTGCCAGCAGCCCCCGGGGGGCACCTAACTATGGCTACACCTTC.

The chain combines TRBV20-1 with TRBJ2-3; 8 nucleotides agree with TRBD2. Trimming cost V 3 bases and J 1 base; bases outside gene matches: 0. Germline lookup yields CDR1 DFQATT and CDR2 SNEGSKA (reference sequence). This CDR3 contains 13 residues. This CDR3 is CSARTSGTDTQYF. The CDR3 bases are TGCAGTGCTAGGACTAGCGGCACAGATACGCAGTATTTT.

This clonotype was observed many times. V and J are TRBV20-1 and TRBJ2-5; 12 nucleotides match TRBD2. Trimming cost V 0 bases and J 0 bases; bases outside gene matches: 8. This CDR3 contains 18 residues. The germline gives CDR1 DFQATT, CDR2 SNEGSKA (reference sequence). CDR3 region: CSARDWAGLAGYQETQYF. CDR3 DNA sequence: TGCAGTGCTAGAGATTGGGCGGGACTAGCGGGTTACCAAGAGACCCAGTACTTC.

Ten or more counts support this clonotype. The chain employs TRBV12-3 or TRBV12-4 and TRBJ1-1; D is possibly TRBD1 (6 bases). The CDR3 loop spans 13 amino acids. With 6 bases removed from V and 8 bases from J, the gap between germline ends came to 16 bases. CDR3 DNA sequence: TGTGCCAGCAGAACCAGAACCGGGACAGAAGCTTTCTTT. Its protein is CASRTRTGTEAFF.

This clonotype was observed at least ten times. The genes are TRBV5-1 and TRBJ1-2, with a tentative D call TRBD1 (6 bases). This CDR3 spans 15 amino acids. Between the trimmed V and J ends, which lost 1 base and 7 bases, there was a span of 17 bases. From germline, CDR1 is SGHRS and CDR2 YFSETQ. CDR3 nucleotides: TGCGCCAGCAGCTTGCTCGCAAGGGGGAGCGGTGGCTACACCTTC. Its protein is CASSLLARGSGGYTF. The whole variable domain, remainder taken from reference TRBV5-1 and TRBJ1-2, is KAGVTQTPRYLIKTRGQQVTLSCSPISGHRSVSWYQQTPGQGLQFLFEYFSETQRNKGNFPGRFSGRQFSNSRSEMNVSTLELGDSALYLCASSLLARGSGGYTFGSGTRLTVV.

The chain links TRBV28 to TRBJ2-7; 8 bases line up with TRBD1. The CDR3 is made up of 12 amino acids. V shed 10 bases, J shed 2 bases, and the junction held 4 bases outside the gene matches. Germline CDR1 and CDR2: MDHEN and SYDVKM. The CDR3 sequence: CAIQGAPYEQYF. CDR3 nucleotides: TGTGCCATCCAGGGGGCCCCCTACGAGCAGTACTTC.

The chain recombines TRBV11-2 with TRBJ2-5, with 7 nucleotides matching TRBD2. This CDR3 comprises 14 residues. The junction had 5 bases not matched to a gene; V was cut back by 3 bases and J by 4 bases. Germline CDR1 reads SGHAT; CDR2 reads FQNNGV. The CDR3 DNA sequence: TGTGCCAGCAGCTTCGCGGGAGAAGGAGAGACCCAGTACTTC. Translating it yields CASSFAGEGETQYF.

A remark on this clonotype: A much larger clonotype is one base distant, so this may be a read error. The chain uses TRBV11-2 and TRBJ2-5, with D unclear. The length of the CDR3 is 14 residues. Germline-derived CDR1 and CDR2 are SGHAT and FQNNGV. V lost 2 bases and J lost 3, with 10 bases in between. CDR3 sequence (DNA): TGTGCCAGCAGCTTATTCCTCCCAGAAGAGACCCAGTACTTC. Residues: CASSLFLPEETQYF.

This clonotype was counted between two and nine times. The chain has TRBV29-1 and TRBJ1-4; TRBD1 agrees at 9 bases. The CDR3 runs 13 residues. Looked up from germline, CDR1 is SQVTM and CDR2 is ANQGSEA. Unmatched junction bases numbered 8, after V lost 7 bases and J lost 8 bases. The CDR3, as DNA: TGCAGCGGTGGGACAGGGACCGGAGAAAAACTGTTTTTT. It specifies CSGGTGTGEKLFF.

The rearrangement links TRBV29-1 to TRBJ2-1, with D maybe TRBD1 (7 bases). Germline values: CDR1 SQVTM, CDR2 ANQGSEA. This CDR3 has 14 amino acids. The V gene lost 6 bases and the J gene lost 9 bases, with 21 bases spanning the gap. The CDR3 DNA reads TGCAGCGTCAAAGGGAGGCAGGGGGAAAGTGAGCAGTTCTTC. Its translation is CSVKGRQGESEQFF.